The next 32 T cell receptor beta chains were all read from a single sample in a study of blood T cells in healthy people across ages. Primers used in a second PCR of roughly 7 to 11 cycles were a sample-barcoded 5' primer and a J-beta primer mix. TCRdb fed the 5' RACE reads into MiXCR, producing one record per CDR3 protein. The sample holds 450,000 to 700,000 distinct CDR3 sequences, 25% to 30% seen once. Sequencing was done on a sample of blood. The source of these receptors is a woman in her sixties or seventies in good health.

The chain has TRBV13 and TRBJ2-3, with 13 bases aligning to TRBD2. Germline loops: CDR1 PRHDT, CDR2 FYEKMQ (reference sequence). Germline trimming cut 5 bases from V and 7 bases from J; bases unmatched to any gene: 9. The CDR3 runs to 16 residues. The CDR3 loop is CASSPWTSGGPHTQYF. Written as DNA, the CDR3 is TGTGCCAGCAGCCCCTGGACTAGCGGGGGCCCTCATACGCAGTATTTT.

This clonotype was detected only a few times. This chain connects TRBV19 to TRBJ1-5; tentatively, D is TRBD1 (5 bases). With 4 bases removed from V and 2 bases from J, the gap between germline ends came to 9 bases. CDR3 size: 14 residues. The germline gives CDR1 LNHDA, CDR2 SQIVND (reference sequence). The CDR3 sequence is CASSRRGGNQPQHF. CDR3 coding DNA: TGTGCCAGTAGTAGGCGGGGCGGCAATCAGCCCCAGCATTTT.

This clonotype was counted between two and nine times. The V call is TRBV6-1, the J call TRBJ1-1; 10 nucleotides line up with TRBD1. The CDR3 length is 15 residues. The trim removed 7 bases at V and 6 bases at J, leaving 11 bases unmatched. The germline CDR1 and CDR2 sequences are MNHNS and SASEGT. Here the CDR3 reads CASNGRQGARAEAFF. CDR3 DNA sequence: TGTGCCAGCAACGGACGACAGGGGGCGAGGGCTGAAGCTTTCTTT.

The V call is TRBV12-3 or TRBV12-4, the J call TRBJ2-5, with D perhaps TRBD2 (6 bases). V was clipped by 6 bases and J by 5 bases, with 16 bases between them. The CDR3 has 14 residues. The CDR3 reads CASSPRDSTETQYF. CDR3 DNA: TGTGCCAGCAGCCCTCGGGACTCAACCGAGACCCAGTACTTC.

The chain couples TRBV7-2 to TRBJ2-7, with D possibly being TRBD1 (5 bases). V lost 5 bases and J 2 bases, leaving 10 bases between the germline ends. Germline V CDR1 and CDR2: SGHTA, FQGNSA. The CDR3 has 13 residues. The CDR3 reads CASSRQGPYEQYF. Here the CDR3 DNA reads TGTGCCAGCAGCCGGCAGGGCCCCTACGAGCAGTACTTC.

This clonotype has just one count. V usage is TRBV5-1 and J usage is TRBJ2-4; D may be TRBD1 (5 bases). Germline CDR1 is SGHRS and CDR2 is YFSETQ. The CDR3 has 17 residues. The V gene lost 0 bases and the J gene lost 3 bases, with 16 bases spanning the gap. For the CDR3, the DNA is TGCGCCAGCAGCTTGGGGCACCCGACAGAGCGCAAAAACATTCAGTACTTC. This encodes CASSLGHPTERKNIQYF.

This clonotype occurred a few times. The rearrangement uses TRBV9 and TRBJ1-2; tentatively, D is TRBD1 (6 bases). Per the germline V gene, CDR1 is SGDLS and CDR2 is YYNGEE. Trimming took 0 bases from V and 5 from J, leaving 17 bases between them. This CDR3 is 16 amino acids long. CDR3 coding DNA: TGTGCCAGCAGCGTAGGAGGACAGAAGAGTTCTTATGGCTACACCTTC. This translates into CASSVGGQKSSYGYTF.

The genes are TRBV7-2 and TRBJ2-1, with D maybe TRBD2 (5 bases). The CDR3 consists of 13 residues. V lost 5 bases and J lost 12, with 17 bases in between. Germline V lookup: CDR1 SGHTA, CDR2 FQGNSA. The CDR3 nucleotides are TGTGCCAGCAGCCTAGGTAGACTACCTGGGCAGTTCTTC. This translates into CASSLGRLPGQFF. The complete variable domain, with remaining parts taken from reference TRBV7-2 and TRBJ2-1, reads GAGVSQSPSNKVTEKGKDVELRCDPISGHTALYWYRQSLGQGLEFLIYFQGNSAPDKSGLPSDRFSAERTGGSVSTLTIQRTQQEDSAVYLCASSLGRLPGQFFGPGTRLTVL.

This sequence joins TRBV20-1 and TRBJ2-5, with D unclear. The end of the DNA fits TRBJ2-7 better, so the J call may be wrong. This CDR3 has 12 residues. Looked up from germline, CDR1 is DFQATT and CDR2 is SNEGSKA (reference sequence). CDR3 protein: CSGVGLRYEQYF. CDR3 in DNA: TGCAGTGGAGTCGGTCTTCGGTACGAGCAGTACTTC.

In its sample, this clonotype was seen once. The gene calls are TRBV10-3 and TRBJ2-1, with 8 positions matching TRBD1. The CDR3 totals 15 residues. Germline lookup yields CDR1 ENHRY and CDR2 SYGVKD. J lost 1 base, V lost 5 bases, and 4 bases had no gene match. The CDR3 nucleotides are TGTGCCATCAGTACTACAGGGGGGTCCTACAATGAGCAGTTCTTC. Its protein is CAISTTGGSYNEQFF.

The V and J genes are TRBV3-1 and TRBJ1-2; D unresolved. This CDR3 region has 14 residues. The V and J ends lost 3 bases and 8 bases respectively, with 16 bases between them. In germline, CDR1 is LGHDT, CDR2 YNNKEL (reference sequence). As DNA, the CDR3 is TGTGCCAGCAGCCAGGCGGCAGGCCGAGGAGGCTACACCTTC. Its translation: CASSQAAGRGGYTF.

This clonotype has just a few counts. The V and J genes are TRBV9 and TRBJ2-3; 7 bases align to TRBD2. Trimming at V came to 0 bases and at J to 2 bases, leaving 6 bases not matched to a gene. The CDR3 spans 16 residues. CDR1 SGDLS and CDR2 YYNGEE come from the germline V gene. CDR3 amino acids: CASSVAPGGATDTQYF. The CDR3 DNA is TGTGCCAGCAGCGTAGCCCCGGGGGGAGCCACAGATACGCAGTATTTT.

The V and J genes are TRBV29-1 and TRBJ2-5, with D uncertain. The tail of the sequence fits TRBJ2-1 better, so the J call may be wrong. Germline V gives CDR1 SQVTM, CDR2 ANQGSEA. CDR3 length: 9 residues. The CDR3, as DNA: TGCAGCGTGAAGACTGAGCAGTTCTTC. The encoded protein is CSVKTEQFF.

The chain uses TRBV5-1 and TRBJ1-6; 7 bases align to TRBD1. The length of the CDR3 is 14 residues. Germline V lookup: CDR1 SGHRS, CDR2 YFSETQ. Unmatched junction bases numbered 3, after V lost 2 bases and J lost 7 bases. The CDR3 region has the DNA TGCGCCAGCAGCTTCCCGGGACAGAATTCACCCCTCCACTTT. Translation gives CASSFPGQNSPLHF.

This clonotype has a handful of counts. The V gene is TRBV7-3, the J gene TRBJ2-2, with 12 bases that match TRBD2. Germline V gene data show CDR1 as SGHTA and CDR2 as FQGTGA. The ends lost 4 bases at V and 7 bases at J; junction bases unmatched: 10. This CDR3 has 17 amino acids. This chain's CDR3 is CASSSPRLAGAGGELFF. The CDR3 DNA is TGTGCCAGCAGCTCCCCTAGACTAGCGGGGGCTGGCGGGGAGCTGTTTTTT.

This clonotype was counted only a few times. An end of the junction differs from the germline gene, which may be a read error. The chain is built from TRBV12-3 or TRBV12-4 and TRBJ2-1; TRBD2 agrees at 10 bases. The CDR3 length is 15 residues. The CDR3 bases are TGTGCCAGCAGTTTAAGAAGCGGGGGGGTCAATGAGCAGTCCTTC. Translated, it gives CASSLRSGGVNEQSF.

In this sample, this clonotype turned up a few times. The V and J genes are TRBV6-5 and TRBJ2-1; 12 nucleotides agree with TRBD2. V trimming: 2 bases; J trimming: 4 bases; junction bases outside the gene matches: 15. CDR3 length equals 20 residues. In germline, CDR1 is MNHEY, CDR2 SVGAGI. The CDR3 nucleotides read TGTGCCAGCAGTTACGACGCCGGTCTAGCGGGGGGGCGCAGATACAATGAGCAGTTCTTC. Translated: CASSYDAGLAGGRRYNEQFF.

DNA for the CDR3: TGTGCCAGCAACAAGAGACTAGCGGCCACAGATACGCAGTATTTT. Protein product: CASNKRLAATDTQYF. The J gene is TRBJ2-3, the V gene TRBV6-2 or TRBV6-3, with 9 nucleotides matching TRBD2. The germline CDR1 and CDR2 sequences are MNHEY and SVGEGT. Losses at the gene ends were 7 bases for V and 2 bases for J; bases not matched to a gene: 7. This CDR3 is 15 amino acids long.

This clonotype appeared a few times. This rearrangement joins TRBV9 to TRBJ1-1; 7 nucleotides align to TRBD1. Trimming cost V 3 bases and J 4 bases; bases outside gene matches: 9. CDR1 and CDR2 (germline): SGDLS, YYNGEE. The CDR3 spans 15 residues. The CDR3 region is CASSETPGQLTEAFF. Written as DNA, the CDR3 is TGTGCCAGCAGCGAAACCCCGGGACAGCTCACTGAAGCTTTCTTT.

The chain joins TRBV9 to TRBJ2-3, with 7 bases matching TRBD2. The CDR3 consists of 14 residues. The V and J ends lost 2 bases and 5 bases, in that order; junction bases with no gene match: 5. Per the germline V gene, CDR1 is SGDLS and CDR2 is YYNGEE. The CDR3, as DNA: TGTGCCAGCAGCGTGGGGGGGACTCAAGATACGCAGTATTTT. Amino acids: CASSVGGTQDTQYF.

This sequence joins TRBV7-2 and TRBJ2-7; D is uncertain. Germline assignment: CDR1 SGHTA and CDR2 FQGNSA. V was pared by 7 bases and J by 4 bases, with 11 bases between. The CDR3 runs to 12 residues. CDR3 sequence: CASNTVGYEQYF. In DNA, the CDR3 is TGTGCCAGCAACACAGTGGGATACGAGCAGTACTTC.

This clonotype has only a few counts. V is TRBV20-1 and J is TRBJ2-1; weak D call: TRBD1 (6 bases). The CDR3 length is 14 residues. The V gene's germline CDR1 is DFQATT and CDR2 SNEGSKA (reference sequence). CDR3 amino acids: CSAYGQKPTNEQFF. In DNA, the CDR3 is TGCAGCGCCTACGGACAGAAACCCACTAATGAGCAGTTCTTC.

This clonotype has just a few counts. For the CDR3, the DNA is TGTGCCAGCAGCTTAGTAGACGGCTACAATGAGCAGTTCTTC. Translated, it gives CASSLVDGYNEQFF. The gene calls are TRBV7-2 and TRBJ2-1; D is unresolved. The CDR3 contains 14 residues. Germline V lookup: CDR1 SGHTA, CDR2 FQGNSA. Trimming took off 1 base at V and 3 bases at J, with 7 bases between the two ends.

This clonotype occurred a few times. V is TRBV20-1 and J is TRBJ2-7, with 7 bases that match TRBD1. Germline V lookup: CDR1 DFQATT, CDR2 SNEGSKA (reference sequence). The CDR3 sequence is 13 residues long. The V segment lost 5 bases and the J segment 0 bases; nucleotides outside the gene matches: 4. CDR3 nucleotide sequence: TGCAGTGCTCAGGACAGGAACTCCTACGAGCAGTACTTC. This codes for CSAQDRNSYEQYF.

This clonotype turned up a few times. This chain uses TRBV7-2 with TRBJ1-2; D is perhaps TRBD1 (6 bases). The germline gives CDR1 SGHTA, CDR2 FQGNSA. Trimming left V 4 bases short and J 2 bases short, with 17 bases between. The CDR3 runs to 16 residues. The CDR3 DNA reads TGTGCCAGCAGCTCCCACAGACAGGTCCCAAACTATGGCTACACCTTC. Translated, it gives CASSSHRQVPNYGYTF.

This clonotype turned up a few times. The J gene is TRBJ2-7, the V gene TRBV12-3 or TRBV12-4; TRBD1 might be the D (6 bases). The length of the CDR3 is 15 residues. V was cut by 5 bases and J by 3 bases, with 17 bases left in between. The chain's CDR3 is CASSGRGQIYYEQYF. CDR3 DNA: TGTGCCAGCAGTGGCCGAGGACAGATTTACTACGAGCAGTACTTC.

This sequence joins TRBV4-3 and TRBJ2-3; D is perhaps TRBD2 (6 bases). V lost 3 bases and J 6 bases, leaving 16 bases between the germline ends. The length of the CDR3 is 15 residues. The germline CDR1 and CDR2 sequences are LGHNA and YSLEER. DNA for the CDR3: TGCGCCAGCAGCCACGGGAGTCTCCAACGGGATACGCAGTATTTT. This gives the protein CASSHGSLQRDTQYF.

This clonotype was found a few times. The gene calls are TRBV5-1 and TRBJ1-2; maybe TRBD1 (5 bases). This CDR3 is built from 14 residues. Germline V gene sequence: CDR1 SGHRS, CDR2 YFSETQ. Trimming took off 0 bases at V and 2 bases at J, with 8 bases between the two ends. CDR3 bases: TGCGCCAGCAGCTTGGGAGGGGAGAACTATGGCTACACCTTC. The encoded protein is CASSLGGENYGYTF. The full variable domain, with the rest looked up from reference TRBV5-1 and TRBJ1-2, is KAGVTQTPRYLIKTRGQQVTLSCSPISGHRSVSWYQQTPGQGLQFLFEYFSETQRNKGNFPGRFSGRQFSNSRSEMNVSTLELGDSALYLCASSLGGENYGYTFGSGTRLTVV.

This clonotype has more than one count but fewer than ten. The rearrangement links TRBV2 to TRBJ2-4; the D gene is possibly TRBD1 (6 bases). Trimming removed 6 bases from V and 3 bases from J, with 15 bases in between. Germline CDR1 reads SNHLY; CDR2 reads FYNNEI. The CDR3 has 15 amino acids. The CDR3 protein is CASSRTQGNKNIQYF. The CDR3 DNA is TGTGCCAGCAGCAGAACACAGGGTAACAAAAACATTCAGTACTTC.

There are many counts of this clonotype. This chain uses TRBV6-2 or TRBV6-3 with TRBJ2-7; the D call may be TRBD1 or TRBD2 (5 bases each). V was pared by 4 bases and J by 3 bases, with 16 bases between. CDR1 and CDR2 from the germline V gene are MNHEY and SVGEGT. The CDR3 extends over 15 amino acids. The CDR3 DNA follows: TGTGCCAGCAGTTCGGCAATTTGGGGGAACTACGAGCAGTACTTC. It encodes CASSSAIWGNYEQYF.

This clonotype appeared a few times. An end of the junction differs from the germline gene, which may be a read error. This rearrangement joins TRBV7-9 to TRBJ1-4; no clear D. This CDR3 is 15 amino acids long. Germline CDR1 SEHNR, CDR2 FQNEAQ (reference sequence). CDR3 sequence (DNA): TGTGCCAGCAGCCCAGATTCAGGTCTTAATGAAAGACTGTTTTTT. Protein sequence: CASSPDSGLNERLFF.

The rearrangement links TRBV7-9 to TRBJ1-2, with D perhaps TRBD1 (6 bases). Germline CDR1 is SEHNR and CDR2 is FQNEAQ (reference sequence). Trimming took 6 bases from V and 6 from J, leaving 14 bases between them. This CDR3 spans 13 amino acids. DNA for the CDR3: TGTGCCAGCAGTCTACAGGGCCGCGATGGCTACACCTTC. Protein sequence: CASSLQGRDGYTF.